The 4 T cell receptor beta chains below come from one sample, sequenced in a study of cytomegalovirus exposure and HLA in healthy donors. Method: immunoSEQ multiplex PCR; TCRdb's copy keeps in-frame clones and lacks some. The data contain fewer than 95,000 clones, roughly 80% of them singletons. Sequenced sample: PBMCs. These receptor sequences come from a woman between 18 and 30 years old in good health and CMV-seropositive.

This clone was recorded only once. The chain links TRBV5-1 to TRBJ1-2; possible D gene TRBD1, 6 bases. V was shortened by 0 bases and J by 2 bases, with 11 bases between the two germline ends. Per germline, CDR1 SGHRS and CDR2 YFSETQ. The CDR3 is 15 residues long. This CDR3 reads CASSLATGKNYGYTF. Written as DNA, the CDR3 is TGCGCCAGCAGCTTGGCCACAGGGAAAAACTATGGCTACACCTTC.

This chain's CDR3 is CATSRDLSNYGYTF. In nucleotides, the CDR3 is TGTGCCACCAGCAGAGATCTTTCTAACTATGGCTACACCTTC. The rearrangement uses TRBV15 and TRBJ1-2; D gene ambiguous. CDR3 length equals 14 residues. Trimming left V 0 bases short and J 0 bases short, with 5 bases between. The germline gives CDR1 LNHNV, CDR2 YYDKDF (reference sequence).

This clone has just one count. The V call is TRBV30, the J call TRBJ1-1; TRBD1 agrees at 9 bases. Unmatched junction bases numbered 7, after V lost 7 bases and J lost 4 bases. CDR3 length equals 13 residues. In germline, CDR1 is GTSNPN, CDR2 SVGIG (reference sequence). The CDR3 DNA is TGTGCCTTCCACAGGGGGCCGGTCACTGAAGCTTTCTTT. Its protein is CAFHRGPVTEAFF.

This rearrangement joins TRBV6-5 to TRBJ2-3; no clear D. The CDR3 consists of 16 residues. V was clipped by 0 bases and J by 3 bases, with 13 bases between them. CDR1 and CDR2 from the germline V gene are MNHEY and SVGAGI. This CDR3 is CASSYSSRRRTDTQYF. In nucleotides, the CDR3 is TGTGCCAGCAGTTACTCGAGTAGGAGAAGGACAGATACGCAGTATTTT.